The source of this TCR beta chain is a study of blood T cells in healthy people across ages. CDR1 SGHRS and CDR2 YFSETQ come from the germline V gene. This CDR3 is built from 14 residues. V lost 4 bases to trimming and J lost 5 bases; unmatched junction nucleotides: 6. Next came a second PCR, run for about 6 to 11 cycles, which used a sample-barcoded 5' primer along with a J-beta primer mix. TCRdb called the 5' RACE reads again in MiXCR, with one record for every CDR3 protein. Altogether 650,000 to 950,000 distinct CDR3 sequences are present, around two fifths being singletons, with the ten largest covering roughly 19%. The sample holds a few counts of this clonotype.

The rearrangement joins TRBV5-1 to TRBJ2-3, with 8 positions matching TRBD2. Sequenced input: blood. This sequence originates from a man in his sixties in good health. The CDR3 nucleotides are TGCGCCAGCAGCACAAGCGGGGGAGGAGATACGCAGTATTTT. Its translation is CASSTSGGGDTQYF.